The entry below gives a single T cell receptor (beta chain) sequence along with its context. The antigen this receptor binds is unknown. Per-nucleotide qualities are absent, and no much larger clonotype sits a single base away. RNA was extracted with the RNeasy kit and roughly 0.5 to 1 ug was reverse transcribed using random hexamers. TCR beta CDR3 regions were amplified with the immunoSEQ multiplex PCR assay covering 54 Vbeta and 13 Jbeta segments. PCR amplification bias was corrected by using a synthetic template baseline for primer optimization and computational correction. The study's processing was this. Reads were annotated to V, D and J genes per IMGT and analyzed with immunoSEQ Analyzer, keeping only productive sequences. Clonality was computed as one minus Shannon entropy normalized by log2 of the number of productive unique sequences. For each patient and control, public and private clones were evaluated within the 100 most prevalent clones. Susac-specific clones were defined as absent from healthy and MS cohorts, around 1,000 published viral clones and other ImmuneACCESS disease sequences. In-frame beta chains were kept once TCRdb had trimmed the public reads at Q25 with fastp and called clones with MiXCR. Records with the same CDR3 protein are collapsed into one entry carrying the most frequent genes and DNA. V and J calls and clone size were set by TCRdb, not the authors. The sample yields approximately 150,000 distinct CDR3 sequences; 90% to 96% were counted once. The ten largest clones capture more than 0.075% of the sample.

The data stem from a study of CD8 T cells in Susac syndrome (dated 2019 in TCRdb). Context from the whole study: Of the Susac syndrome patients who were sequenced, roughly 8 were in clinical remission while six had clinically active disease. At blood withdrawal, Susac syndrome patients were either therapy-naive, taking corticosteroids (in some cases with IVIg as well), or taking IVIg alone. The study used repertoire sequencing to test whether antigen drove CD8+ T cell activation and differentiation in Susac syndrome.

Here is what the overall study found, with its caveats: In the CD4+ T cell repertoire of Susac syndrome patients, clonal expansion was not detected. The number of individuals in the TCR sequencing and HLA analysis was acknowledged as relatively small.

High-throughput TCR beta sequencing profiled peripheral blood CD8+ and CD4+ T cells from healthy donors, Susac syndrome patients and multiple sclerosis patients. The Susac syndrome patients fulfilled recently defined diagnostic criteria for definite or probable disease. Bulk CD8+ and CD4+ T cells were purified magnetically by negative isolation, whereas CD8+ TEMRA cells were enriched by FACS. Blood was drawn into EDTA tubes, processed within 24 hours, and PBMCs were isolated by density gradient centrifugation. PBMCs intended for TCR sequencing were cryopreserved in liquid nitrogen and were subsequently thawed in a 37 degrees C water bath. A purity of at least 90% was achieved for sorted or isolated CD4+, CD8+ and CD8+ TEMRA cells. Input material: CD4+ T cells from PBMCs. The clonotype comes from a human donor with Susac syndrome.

The CDR3 region reads CASSQVVGPINQPQHF. The sequenced DNA is TGCGCCAGCAGCCAAGTGGTAGGTCCTATCAATCAGCCCCAGCATTTT. The V and J segments used are TRBV4-1 and TRBJ1-5; no confident D gene assignment can be made. According to the germline V gene, CDR1 reads MGHRA and CDR2 reads YSYEKL. V was cut back by 1 base and J by 3 bases, leaving a gap of 13 bases between them. The CDR3 holds 16 amino acids from the cysteine to the phenylalanine. Just CDR3 DNA is preserved here, 48 bases in frame from base 1.